Included here is one T cell receptor beta chain sequence, with context. Antigen: not known. The sample originates from a study of shared clonotypes between healthy human individuals. Points from the study as a whole: The sampled material consisted only of blood, and tissue repertoires are likely to differ. Relative to memory subsets, naive subsets generally showed larger estimated richness.

None of the donors, who were healthy HIV-negative adults, had recently had acute infections or vaccinations. The germline CDR1 and CDR2 sequences are LNHDA and SQIVND (reference sequence). There are 13 residues in the CDR3. V lost 7 bases and J lost 3, with 9 bases in between. Clones were sequenced by immunoSEQ multiplex PCR, and TCRdb holds only the in-frame ones, with some missing. Of around 1.5 million clones listed, 95% to 99% are singletons. The sequenced sample was naive CD4+ T cells sorted from blood. Subset described: CD45RA+ positively selected. J is TRBJ2-2 and V is TRBV19, with D uncertain. The source of this sequence is a man between 25 and 39 years old in good health. The CDR3 reads CASTPPHTGELFF. CDR3 coding DNA: TGTGCCAGTACCCCGCCCCACACCGGGGAGCTGTTTTTT.